The 15 T cell receptor beta chains presented below share a single source sample, sequenced in a study of shared clonotypes between healthy human individuals. Data came from immunoSEQ multiplex PCR; TCRdb stores just in-frame clones and leaves some out. This repertoire shows millions of clones, around 90% found once; its top ten account for over 0.12%. The sequencing input was naive CD4+ T cells sorted from blood. Subset denoted: CD45RA+ positively selected. The receptors were gathered from a man aged 18 to 30 in good health.

The rearrangement joins TRBV5-6 to TRBJ2-3; D unclear. Germline CDR1 SGHDT, CDR2 YYEEEE. The CDR3 is made up of 12 amino acids. The germline V and J ends were trimmed by 3 bases and 3 bases, with 5 bases remaining between them. CDR3 amino acids: CASSSRTDTQYF. CDR3 bases: TGTGCCAGCAGCTCCAGGACAGATACGCAGTATTTT.

For this clone: Other DNA variants within this sample encode the same CDR3. The V call is TRBV7-8, the J call TRBJ2-3, with no clear D. The length of the CDR3 is 14 residues. The V and J ends lost 0 bases and 1 base respectively, with 5 bases between them. In germline, CDR1 is SGHVS, CDR2 FQNEAQ. CDR3 amino acids: CASSLASRTDTQYF. The CDR3 DNA is TGTGCCAGCAGCTTAGCGTCCCGCACAGATACGCAGTATTTT.

Details on this clone: At the DNA level, this CDR3 is encoded by other sequences in the same sample as well. The chain has TRBV7-2 and TRBJ2-7; 10 bases are a match to TRBD2. The V gene's germline CDR1 is SGHTA and CDR2 FQGNSA. The CDR3 has 15 residues. Losses at the gene ends were 1 base for V and 2 bases for J; bases not matched to a gene: 2. Written as DNA, the CDR3 is TGTGCCAGCAGCTTAGAGCGGGGGGGCCCCTACGAGCAGTACTTC. Translation: CASSLERGGPYEQYF.

Concerning this clone: The DNA is left out, because the CDR3 cannot be placed on it with certainty; the CDR3 is given as TCRdb lists it. The V call is TRBV18, the J call TRBJ1-5. Germline loops: CDR1 KGHSH, CDR2 LQKENI. The CDR3 numbers 14 amino acids, ends counted. The CDR3 loop reads CAYRCSGRNQPQHF.

This clone was counted a single time. V and J are TRBV5-1 and TRBJ2-5; 10 bases line up with TRBD2. V dropped 4 bases and J dropped 5; count of bases not matched to a gene: 8. The CDR3 is made up of 15 amino acids. CDR1 is SGHRS, CDR2 YFSETQ, per germline. CDR3 nucleotides: TGCGCCAGCAGCCACATTAGCGGGGGGACGGAGACCCAGTACTTC. It encodes CASSHISGGTETQYF.

The gene calls are TRBV30 and TRBJ2-5; D remains unclear. The CDR3 spans 12 residues. Trimming left V 1 base short and J 7 bases short, with 10 bases between. The germline V gene encodes CDR1 GTSNPN and CDR2 SVGIG (reference sequence). DNA of the CDR3: TGTGCCTGGAGTGAGTCCATTGTGACCCAGTACTTC. It translates to CAWSESIVTQYF. The variable domain in full, completed from reference TRBV30 and TRBJ2-5, reads SQTIHQWPATLVQPVGSPLSLECTVEGTSNPNLYWYRQAAGRGLQLLFYSVGIGQISSEVPQNLSASRPQDRQFILSSKKLLLSDSGFYLCAWSESIVTQYFGPGTRLLVL.

This clone was detected only once. This sequence joins TRBV13 and TRBJ2-1; D perhaps matches TRBD2 (6 bases). This CDR3 spans 14 amino acids. Trimming left V 5 bases short and J 6 bases short, with 14 bases between. CDR1 is PRHDT and CDR2 is FYEKMQ in the germline V gene (reference sequence). CDR3 in DNA: TGTGCCAGCAGCCCGACGACTAGGAGCAATGAGCAGTTCTTC. Translated: CASSPTTRSNEQFF.

The CDR3 here is CAISERVPDTEAFF. Written as DNA, the CDR3 is TGTGCCATCAGTGAGAGGGTACCAGACACTGAAGCTTTCTTT. The rearrangement joins TRBV10-3 to TRBJ1-1; D remains ambiguous. The CDR3 sequence is 14 residues long. V was shortened by 2 bases and J by 3 bases, with 10 bases between the two germline ends. In germline, CDR1 is ENHRY, CDR2 SYGVKD.

This clone was counted between two and nine times. The V and J genes are TRBV2 and TRBJ1-2, with D unresolved. This CDR3 spans 13 amino acids. In germline, CDR1 is SNHLY, CDR2 FYNNEI. The V end was cut by 4 bases, the J end by 8 bases, with 14 bases between. Here the CDR3 DNA reads TGTGCCAGCAGTGGGGCAGAGCATAGGGGCTACACCTTC. This encodes CASSGAEHRGYTF.

The rearrangement joins TRBV4-1 to TRBJ2-3; D tentatively fits TRBD1 or TRBD2 (5 bases each). V was clipped by 5 bases and J by 5 bases, with 11 bases between them. The germline V gene encodes CDR1 MGHRA and CDR2 YSYEKL. The CDR3 contains 13 residues. This chain's CDR3 is CASSKRGGDTQYF. The CDR3 nucleotides are TGCGCCAGCAGCAAGAGGGGTGGAGATACGCAGTATTTT.

V and J are TRBV25-1 and TRBJ1-5; TRBD1 might be the D (5 bases). V was clipped by 7 bases and J by 1 base, with 20 bases between them. The V gene's germline CDR1 is MGHDK and CDR2 SYGVNS. This CDR3 region has 17 residues. The CDR3: CASTQLEQAGSNQPQHF. The CDR3 DNA follows: TGTGCCAGCACCCAATTGGAACAGGCCGGAAGCAATCAGCCCCAGCATTTT. Looking up the rest from reference TRBV25-1 and TRBJ1-5 gives the full variable domain: EADIYQTPRYLVIGTGKKITLECSQTMGHDKMYWYQQDPGMELHLIHYSYGVNSTEKGDLSSESTVSRIRTEHFPLTLESARPSHTSQYLCASTQLEQAGSNQPQHFGDGTRLSIL.

This clone appeared a single time. V is TRBV4-1 and J is TRBJ2-7; possible D gene TRBD1, 6 bases. V was shortened by 3 bases and J by 4 bases, with 10 bases between the two germline ends. There are 13 residues in the CDR3. The V gene's germline CDR1 is MGHRA and CDR2 YSYEKL. Here the CDR3 reads CASSHPGQYEQYF. CDR3 DNA sequence: TGCGCCAGCAGCCACCCCGGACAGTACGAGCAGTACTTC.

J is TRBJ1-6 and V is TRBV28; no reliable D call. Per the germline V gene, CDR1 is MDHEN and CDR2 is SYDVKM. With 3 bases removed from V and 10 bases from J, the gap between germline ends came to 10 bases. This CDR3 contains 13 residues. The CDR3 DNA sequence: TGTGCCAGCAGTTTCGGGGAGGGATCACCCCTCCACTTT. Translating it yields CASSFGEGSPLHF.

The J gene is TRBJ1-5, the V gene TRBV25-1, with 8 bases aligning to TRBD1. Trimming at V came to 6 bases and at J to 2 bases, leaving 3 bases not matched to a gene. The CDR3 totals 14 residues. Germline CDR1 reads MGHDK; CDR2 reads SYGVNS. The DNA of the CDR3 is TGTGCCAGCAGCGGACAGGGAGGCAATCAGCCCCAGCATTTT. This codes for CASSGQGGNQPQHF.

The chain has TRBV5-4 and TRBJ2-1; D is uncertain. The V and J ends lost 3 bases and 6 bases respectively, with 16 bases between them. The CDR3 runs to 15 residues. In germline, CDR1 is SGHNT, CDR2 YYREEE (reference sequence). The CDR3 sequence: CASSSLAWYTNEQFF. CDR3 DNA sequence: TGTGCCAGCAGCTCCCTGGCGTGGTACACCAATGAGCAGTTCTTC.